What follows is one T cell receptor (beta chain) and its context. The antigen is not known. Amplification of TCR beta used genomic DNA extracted from peripheral blood. This entry comes from a study of T cell repertoires in aging, cancer and after chemotherapy. About the research overall: The full dataset contained several million TCR reads. Findings and caveats of the study: Across the chemotherapy interval, each cancer cohort showed higher median generation probability, suggesting thymic rebound. In cancer patients, declining TCR diversity with age involved lost richness and lost evenness. Age-matched healthy donors had significantly more diverse, less clonal blood TCR repertoires than untreated cancer patients.

TRB rearrangements spanning V, D and J were amplified using mixed TRB-A/B primers. From the multiplex PCR reads, TCRdb called clonotypes with MiXCR, one entry per CDR3 protein. The sample has approximately 20,000 distinct CDR3 sequences; 37% are singletons. The clonotype comes from a human donor with a solid tumor. The sample consisted of blood.

Here the CDR3 reads CASRTGGRESFF. In DNA form, the CDR3 reads TGTGCCAGCAGAACAGGGGGAAGAGAATCTTTCTTT. The chain uses TRBV12-3 or TRBV12-4 and TRBJ1-1; TRBD1 matches at 8 bases. V lost 6 bases to trimming and J lost 12 bases; unmatched junction nucleotides: 9. The CDR3 has 12 amino acids.